This T cell receptor (beta chain) was sequenced during a study of cytomegalovirus exposure and HLA in healthy donors. Study context: Out of fewer than 400 genotyped donors, approximately 84% belonged to the Caucasian-associated ancestry cluster.

The PCR contained 60 Vbeta and 13 Jbeta primers. Clones were sequenced by immunoSEQ multiplex PCR, and TCRdb holds only the in-frame ones, with some missing. The data contain roughly 250,000 clones, about four fifths of them singletons. Germline loops: CDR1 SNHLY, CDR2 FYNNEI. Unmatched junction bases numbered 16, after V lost 3 bases and J lost 3 bases. The CDR3 length is 20 residues. Overall study findings and caveats: Accurate prediction of HLA-A and HLA-B alleles (for most subjects) was reportedly achieved from TCR beta sequences. Across all donors, roughly uniform sequencing depth was an assumption of the presence/absence analyses.

This clone has only a few counts. Its antigen is not known. J is TRBJ1-6 and V is TRBV2, with TRBD1 identical over 8 bases. Sequencing was done on a sample of PBMCs. The receptor was derived from a woman aged 35 to 49 in good health and CMV-seropositive. The CDR3 DNA reads as TGTGCCAGCAGTGATGACCCCTTGACGGACAGGGAAGACTATAATTCACCCCTCCACTTT. Protein: CASSDDPLTDREDYNSPLHF.